This TCR beta chain was found in a study of early T cells in non-severe SARS-CoV-2 infection. Study summary: Sequencing of bulk RNA from unsorted whole blood was done, without chain pairing.

Study-wide points: A preference for anti-spike CD8 responses marked VDJdb matching, which missed private and CD4 specificities.

In the library, individual cDNA molecules carried attached unique molecular identifiers. TCRdb reanalysed the 5' RACE reads using MiXCR and keeps one entry per CDR3 protein. This table has 86,000 or so distinct CDR3 sequences, 5.5% to 7.5% appearing once. This clonotype has a count of ten or more. Its antigen is unidentified. Trimming removed 6 bases from V and 4 bases from J, with 16 bases in between. The CDR3 is 15 residues long. Per the germline V gene, CDR1 is DFQATT and CDR2 is SNEGSKA (reference sequence). This chain uses TRBV20-1 with TRBJ1-6; D may be TRBD1 (6 bases). Sequencing was done on a sample of whole blood. The receptor was derived from an adult who was a healthcare worker with PCR-confirmed SARS-CoV-2 infection or an uninfected control (not recorded which). CDR3 bases: TGCAGTGCCACGTACGGACAGATATATAATTCACCCCTCCACTTT. Translated: CSATYGQIYNSPLHF.